This T cell receptor (beta chain) comes out of a study of shared clonotypes between healthy human individuals. Measured with immunoSEQ multiplex PCR; TCRdb has only the in-frame clones, and not every one. The sample carries nearly 500,000 clones, roughly four fifths recorded once. This CDR3 has 16 residues. With V trimmed by 0 bases and J by 5 bases, 0 bases remained unmatched. CDR1 and CDR2 from the germline V gene are KGHSH and LQKENI. In its sample, this clone was seen a few times. What was sequenced was PBMCs. This receptor was obtained from a woman in her forties in good health. Some clones in this sample may be carry-over from other donors' samples. The chain links TRBV18 to TRBJ2-1; the match to TRBD2 covers 14 bases. The CDR3 spells CASSPPGLAGDNEQFF. DNA of the CDR3: TGTGCCAGCTCACCACCGGGACTAGCGGGAGACAATGAGCAGTTCTTC.